Listed below are T cell receptor beta chains from one sample, sequenced in a study of identical twins. TCRdb analysed the 5' RACE reads with MiXCR anew, one entry per CDR3 protein. The repertoire holds 430,000 or so distinct CDR3 sequences, with approximately 25% as singletons. The sample was also reused in another study, on T cells expressing NK-cell markers.

The sequencing sample was made of CD4+ T cells sorted from blood. These receptors all come from a woman under 30 in good health. CDR3s include the opening cysteine and the closing phenylalanine or tryptophan. D genes are given only for firm matches. Size is omitted from some rows. Given values are once, few, many or a class for expanded clones.

j_gene,v_gene,d_gene,abundance,CDR3nt,CDR3aa
TRBJ2-3,TRBV12-3/TRBV12-4,NA,few,TGTGCCAGCAGAGAGACGTACACAGATACGCAGTATTTT,CASRETYTDTQYF
TRBJ2-5,TRBV5-1,TRBD1,NA,TGCGCCAGCAGCTTGGCTACAGGGGGCTTGGAGACCCAGTACTTC,CASSLATGGLETQYF
TRBJ2-3,TRBV20-1,NA,NA,TGCAGTGCTAGGCGGACCCGAATCACAGATACGCAGTATTTT,CSARRTRITDTQYF
TRBJ2-3,TRBV5-5,TRBD2,NA,TGTGCCAGCAGCTTGGGACTAGCGGCATCCGCAGATACGCAGTATTTT,CASSLGLAASADTQYF
TRBJ2-1,TRBV4-1,NA,few,TGCGCCAGCAGCCCGACTCGCTACAATGAGCAGTTCTTC,CASSPTRYNEQFF
TRBJ2-3,TRBV5-1,NA,few,TGCGCCAGCAGCCAACTGGGGAGCGCAGATACGCAGTATTTT,CASSQLGSADTQYF
TRBJ2-5,TRBV3-1,NA,NA,TGTGCCAGCAGCCAAGAAGTGGGGATATTCCAAGAGACCCAGTACTTC,CASSQEVGIFQETQYF
TRBJ2-7,TRBV29-1,NA,NA,TGCAGCGTTGGAAAAGTCTACGAGCAGTACTTC,CSVGKVYEQYF
TRBJ1-5,TRBV10-2,TRBD1,few,TGCGCCAGCAGCCGGGGACAGGCCAGGGGCAATCAGCCCCAGCATTTT,CASSRGQARGNQPQHF
TRBJ2-5,TRBV3-1,NA,NA,TGTGCCAGCAGCCAAGGACCGAGGACCCAGTACTTC,CASSQGPRTQYF
TRBJ2-5,TRBV20-1,NA,NA,TGCAGTGCTCAGGCTTCACAAGAGACCCAGTACTTC,CSAQASQETQYF
TRBJ2-7,TRBV2,TRBD1,NA,TGTGCCAGCAGACTGGACAGGGGCGAGCAGTACTTC,CASRLDRGEQYF
TRBJ2-1,TRBV20-1,TRBD2,few,TGCAGTGCTAGCCCCGGTAGCGGGAGATACAATGAGCAGTTCTTC,CSASPGSGRYNEQFF
TRBJ1-1,TRBV12-3/TRBV12-4,NA,few,TGTGCCAGCAGTCCAGACAGATATAGCGCTGAAGCTTTCTTT,CASSPDRYSAEAFF
TRBJ2-7,TRBV11-2,TRBD1,NA,TGTGCCAGCAGCTTAGATCTTAGGACAGGAGATTACGAGCAGTACTTC,CASSLDLRTGDYEQYF
TRBJ2-1,TRBV5-1,NA,NA,TGCGCCAGCAGCTTCGGGTGGGATATAGATGAGCAGTTCTTC,CASSFGWDIDEQFF
TRBJ2-1,TRBV18,TRBD2,NA,TGTGCCAGCTCACCACAAGCGGCTAGCGGGACAAATGAGCAGTTCTTC,CASSPQAASGTNEQFF
TRBJ2-3,TRBV6-5,NA,NA,TGTGCCAGCAGTTACTTTCCTTCGGGGGCAGATACGCAGTATTTT,CASSYFPSGADTQYF
TRBJ2-3,TRBV2,NA,NA,TGTGCCAGCAAGATAGACTCAGATACGCAGTATTTT,CASKIDSDTQYF
TRBJ2-1,TRBV5-5,TRBD2,NA,TGTGCCAGCAGCTTGTTACTAGCGGACTACAATGAGCAGTTCTTC,CASSLLLADYNEQFF
TRBJ1-2,TRBV5-1,NA,NA,TGCGCCACCGCCATGGACGGGACCGGTGGCTACACCTTC,CATAMDGTGGYTF
TRBJ1-4,TRBV5-1,NA,NA,TGCGCCAGCAGCTTTGGCAACCGTATAGGGGAAAAACTGTTTTTT,CASSFGNRIGEKLFF